This T cell receptor (beta chain) was profiled in a study of blood T cell repertoires in COVID-19. In the study overall: Acute and convalescent COVID-19 specimens originated in the United States, Italy and Spain.

In the original analysis: Nucleated cell counts were estimated from reference gene primer amplification. Repertoires were generated with immunoSEQ multiplex PCR, while TCRdb's copy carries only in-frame clones and drops some. The V and J calls and clone size come from that table; D and trimming were worked out from the DNA. The sample records under 200,000 clones, 65% to 85% being singletons. This CDR3 region has 15 residues. The trim removed 3 bases at V and 9 bases at J, leaving 9 bases unmatched. CDR1 is PRHDT, CDR2 FYEKMQ, per germline (reference sequence). The sequenced sample was PBMCs or T cells enriched from blood (not recorded which). This receptor was obtained from a woman aged 40 to 55 with acute COVID-19. The rearrangement links TRBV13 to TRBJ2-1; TRBD2 matches 9 bases. CDR3 nucleotide sequence: TGTGCCAGCAGCTTGACTAGCGGATTTCCCCGTGAGCAGTTCTTC. Amino acid sequence: CASSLTSGFPREQFF.